The 11 T cell receptor beta chains listed next were all sequenced from one sample in a study of blood T cells in healthy people across ages. Primed by a sample-barcoded 5' primer and a J-beta primer mix, a second PCR proceeded for about 6 to 12 cycles. TCRdb itself ran the 5' RACE reads through MiXCR, one entry per CDR3 protein. This table has over 600,000 distinct CDR3 sequences, more than 50% appearing once. The sequencing input was blood. The source of these receptors is a middle-aged man in good health.

This clonotype has a single count. The chain has TRBV21-1 and TRBJ2-4; the D call TRBD1 from the table was never checked on the DNA. The J call may be incorrect, as the DNA end agrees better with TRBJ2-7. TRBV21-1 is described as a pseudogene. The CDR3 extends over 16 amino acids. The CDR3 sequence: CAAGVRGVELPYEQYF. CDR3 in DNA: TGTGCCGCCGGGGTCAGGGGGGTTGAATTGCCCTACGAGCAGTACTTC.

As DNA, the CDR3 is TGTGCCAGCAGCCGCCCCGAGGGCACTGAAGCTTTCTTT. Its protein product is CASSRPEGTEAFF. The chain joins TRBV7-2 to TRBJ1-1; D gene ambiguous. Germline V CDR1 and CDR2: SGHTA, FQGNSA. The CDR3 length is 13 residues. V lost 5 bases and J 4 bases, leaving 11 bases between the germline ends.

This rearrangement joins TRBV11-1 to TRBJ2-3; D ambiguous. Germline CDR1 is SGHAT and CDR2 is FQDESV (reference sequence). This CDR3 is built from 13 residues. Trimming removed 1 base at V and 4 bases at J, with 6 bases between. For the CDR3, the DNA is TGTGCCAGCAGCTTAGATTTGGCAGATACGCAGTATTTT. It encodes CASSLDLADTQYF. Complete variable domain (other parts from reference TRBV11-1 and TRBJ2-3): EAEVAQSPRYKITEKSQAVAFWCDPISGHATLYWYRQILGQGPELLVQFQDESVVDDSQLPKDRFSAERLKGVDSTLKIQPAELGDSAMYLCASSLDLADTQYFGPGTRLTVL.

This clonotype has a handful of counts. The rearrangement uses TRBV24-1 and TRBJ2-1, with 7 bases that match TRBD1. CDR1 KGHDR and CDR2 SFDVKD come from the germline V gene. CDR3 length equals 16 residues. J was trimmed by 4 bases and V by 2 bases; bases with no gene match: 7. The CDR3, as DNA: TGTGCCACCAGTGATTACCGGGACAGCAGATACAATGAGCAGTTCTTC. Its protein product is CATSDYRDSRYNEQFF.

This clonotype has just a few counts. The chain has TRBV29-1 and TRBJ2-7; D is possibly TRBD2 (5 bases). The CDR3 spans 15 residues. Germline CDR1 is SQVTM and CDR2 is ANQGSEA. CDR3: CSFPFRESLTYEQYF. In DNA, the CDR3 is TGCAGTTTTCCATTTCGGGAAAGCCTCACCTACGAGCAGTACTTC.

This clonotype was counted a few times. This sequence joins TRBV6-6 and TRBJ2-7; D not resolved. The germline V gene has CDR1 MNHNY and CDR2 SVGAGI (reference sequence). V lost 6 bases, J lost 5 bases, and 8 bases lay in between. There are 11 residues in the CDR3. The CDR3 DNA reads TGTGCCAGCAGCCCCTCTGACGAGCAGTACTTC. This translates into CASSPSDEQYF.

This clonotype was seen at least ten times. The chain recombines TRBV30 with TRBJ1-6; 8 bases are a match to TRBD1. The CDR3 totals 15 residues. The V gene's germline CDR1 is GTSNPN and CDR2 SVGIG (reference sequence). The ends lost 4 bases at V and 0 bases at J; junction bases unmatched: 2. CDR3 sequence reads: CAWTTGVSYNSPLHF. For the CDR3, the DNA is TGTGCCTGGACGACAGGGGTCTCCTATAATTCACCCCTCCACTTT. The variable domain in full, completed from reference TRBV30 and TRBJ1-6, reads SQTIHQWPATLVQPVGSPLSLECTVEGTSNPNLYWYRQAAGRGLQLLFYSVGIGQISSEVPQNLSASRPQDRQFILSSKKLLLSDSGFYLCAWTTGVSYNSPLHFGNGTRLTVT.

The gene calls are TRBV28 and TRBJ2-1; D not certain. Germline CDR1 reads MDHEN; CDR2 reads SYDVKM. The CDR3 covers 11 residues. Trimming removed 10 bases at V and 7 bases at J, with 11 bases between. The CDR3 loop reads CATRSGNEQFF. CDR3 bases: TGTGCCACCCGATCCGGGAATGAGCAGTTCTTC.

This chain connects TRBV7-9 to TRBJ1-6; tentative D call: TRBD1 (6 bases). Germline V gene data show CDR1 as SEHNR and CDR2 as FQNEAQ (reference sequence). This CDR3 contains 14 residues. V lost 5 bases and J lost 6, with 11 bases in between. The DNA of the CDR3 is TGTGCCAGCAGCATGAGGGGGGGTAATTCACCCCTCCACTTT. Amino acids: CASSMRGGNSPLHF. Supplemented by reference TRBV7-9 and TRBJ1-6, the full variable domain reads DTGVSQNPRHKITKRGQNVTFRCDPISEHNRLYWYRQTLGQGPEFLTYFQNEAQLEKSRLLSDRFSAERPKGSFSTLEIQRTEQGDSAMYLCASSMRGGNSPLHFGNGTRLTVT.

This clonotype has more than one count but fewer than ten. The genes are TRBV3-1 and TRBJ1-4; 9 nucleotides match TRBD1. CDR3 length: 15 residues. V lost 3 bases to trimming and J lost 7 bases; unmatched junction nucleotides: 6. Germline V gene sequence: CDR1 LGHDT, CDR2 YNNKEL (reference sequence). CDR3 in amino acids: CASSQPDRGSEKLFF. The CDR3 DNA reads as TGTGCCAGCAGCCAGCCGGACAGGGGAAGTGAAAAACTGTTTTTT.

The V call is TRBV5-1, the J call TRBJ1-2; 7 bases map to TRBD1. After removal of 4 bases from V and 5 bases from J, the junction contained 8 bases not matched to a gene. Germline V gives CDR1 SGHRS, CDR2 YFSETQ. The CDR3 covers 14 residues. In DNA, the CDR3 is TGCGCCAGCAGCCCCGGGGACAGATTATATGGCTACACCTTC. Protein: CASSPGDRLYGYTF.